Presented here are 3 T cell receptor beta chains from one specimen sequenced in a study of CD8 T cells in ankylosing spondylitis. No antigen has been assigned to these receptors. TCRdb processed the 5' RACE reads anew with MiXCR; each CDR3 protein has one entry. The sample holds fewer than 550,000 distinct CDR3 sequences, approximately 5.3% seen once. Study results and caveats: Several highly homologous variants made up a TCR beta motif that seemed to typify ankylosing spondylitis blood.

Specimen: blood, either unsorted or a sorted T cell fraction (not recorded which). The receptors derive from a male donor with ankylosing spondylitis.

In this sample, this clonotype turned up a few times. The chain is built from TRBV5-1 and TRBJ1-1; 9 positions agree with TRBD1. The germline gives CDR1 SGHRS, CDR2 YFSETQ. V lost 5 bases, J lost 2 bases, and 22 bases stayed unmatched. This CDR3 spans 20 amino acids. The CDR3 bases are TGCGCCAGCAGGGGCCCAACCGGTAGGGACAGGGAGAGAGTTAACACTGAAGCTTTCTTT. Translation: CASRGPTGRDRERVNTEAFF.

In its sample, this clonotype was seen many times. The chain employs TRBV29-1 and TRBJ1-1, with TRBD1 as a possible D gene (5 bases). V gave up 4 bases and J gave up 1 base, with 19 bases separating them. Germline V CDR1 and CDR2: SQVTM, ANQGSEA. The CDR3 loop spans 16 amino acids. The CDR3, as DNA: TGCAGCGTTGTGGGGGGGAACCGGGCCCCGAACACTGAAGCTTTCTTT. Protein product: CSVVGGNRAPNTEAFF.

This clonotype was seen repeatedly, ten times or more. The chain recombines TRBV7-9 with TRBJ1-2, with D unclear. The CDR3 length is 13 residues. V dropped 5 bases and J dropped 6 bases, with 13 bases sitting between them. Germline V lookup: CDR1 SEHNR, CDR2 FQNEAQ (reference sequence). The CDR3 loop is CASSPRPGHGYTF. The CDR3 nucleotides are TGTGCCAGCAGCCCCCGGCCTGGGCATGGCTACACCTTC.